The clone carrying this TCR beta chain was seen a few times. No antigen is known for it. Unsorted libraries came from 2 million PBMCs stored at -80 °C. These data come from a study of neurological immune-mediated disorders. Study-level results: A possible signature appeared as one related-CDR3 cluster, in which phylogenetic grouping placed the repertoires of 18 of 34 multiple sclerosis patients.

The yield of each sequencing run was over 160 million TCR-beta sequences from 15-18 subjects. From the 5' RACE reads, TCRdb called clonotypes with MiXCR, one entry per CDR3 protein. This sample has 66,000 or so distinct CDR3 sequences, with 3.5% to 5% found just once. Sequenced input: PBMCs. This TCR derives from a man between 25 and 39 years old with multiple sclerosis.

CDR3 in DNA: TGTGCCAGCTCCGACAGGGTAAACACTGAAGCTTTCTTT. Amino acid sequence: CASSDRVNTEAFF. The rearrangement joins TRBV18 to TRBJ1-1; 7 bases map to TRBD1. The CDR3 length is 13 residues. V shed 6 bases, J shed 2 bases, and the junction held 3 bases outside the gene matches. Germline assignment: CDR1 KGHSH and CDR2 LQKENI.